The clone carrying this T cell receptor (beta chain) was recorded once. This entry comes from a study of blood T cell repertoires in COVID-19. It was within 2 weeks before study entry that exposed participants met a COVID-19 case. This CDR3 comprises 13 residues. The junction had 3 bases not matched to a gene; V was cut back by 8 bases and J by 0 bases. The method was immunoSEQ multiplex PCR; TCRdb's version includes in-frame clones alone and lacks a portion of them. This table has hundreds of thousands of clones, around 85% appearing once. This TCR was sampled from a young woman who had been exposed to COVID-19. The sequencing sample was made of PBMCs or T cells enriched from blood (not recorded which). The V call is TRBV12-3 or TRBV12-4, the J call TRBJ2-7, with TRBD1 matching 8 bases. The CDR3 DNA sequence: TGTGCCAGCGGGGGACAGGTCTCCTACGAGCAGTACTTC. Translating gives CASGGQVSYEQYF.